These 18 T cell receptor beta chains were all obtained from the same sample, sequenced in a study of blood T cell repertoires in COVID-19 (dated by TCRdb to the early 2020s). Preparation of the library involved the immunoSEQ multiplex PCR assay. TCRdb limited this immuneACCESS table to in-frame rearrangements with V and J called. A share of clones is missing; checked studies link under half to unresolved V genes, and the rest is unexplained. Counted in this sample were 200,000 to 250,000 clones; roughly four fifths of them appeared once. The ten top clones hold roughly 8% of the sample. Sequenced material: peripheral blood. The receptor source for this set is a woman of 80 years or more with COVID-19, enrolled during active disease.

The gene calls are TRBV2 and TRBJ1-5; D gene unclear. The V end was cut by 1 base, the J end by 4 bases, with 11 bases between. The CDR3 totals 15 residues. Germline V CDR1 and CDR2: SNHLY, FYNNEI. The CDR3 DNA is TGTGCCAGCAGTGAAGGGGCACGGCAAAATCAGCCCCAGCATTTT. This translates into CASSEGARQNQPQHF.

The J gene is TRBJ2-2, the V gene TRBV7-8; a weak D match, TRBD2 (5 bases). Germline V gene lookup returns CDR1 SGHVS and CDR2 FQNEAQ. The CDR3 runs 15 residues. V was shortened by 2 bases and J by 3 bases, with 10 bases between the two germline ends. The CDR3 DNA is TGTGCCAGCAGCTTAAGAGGGCTTGACACCGGGGAGCTGTTTTTT. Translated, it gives CASSLRGLDTGELFF.

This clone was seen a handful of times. CDR3 protein: CASSLDPSGEYNEQFF. CDR3 nucleotide sequence: TGTGCCAGCAGCTTGGACCCTAGCGGGGAGTACAATGAGCAGTTCTTC. V is TRBV5-4 and J is TRBJ2-1; 9 bases fit TRBD2. With V trimmed by 0 bases and J by 4 bases, 5 bases remained unmatched. The CDR3 covers 16 residues. The germline CDR1 and CDR2 sequences are SGHNT and YYREEE (reference sequence).

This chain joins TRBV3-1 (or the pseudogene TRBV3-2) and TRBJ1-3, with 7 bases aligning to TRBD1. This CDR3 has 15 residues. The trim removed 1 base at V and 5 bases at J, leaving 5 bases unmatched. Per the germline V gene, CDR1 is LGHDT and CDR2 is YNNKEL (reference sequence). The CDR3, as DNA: TGTGCCAGCAGCCAAGGAAGGGGACAGAGAAACACCATATATTTT. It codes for CASSQGRGQRNTIYF.

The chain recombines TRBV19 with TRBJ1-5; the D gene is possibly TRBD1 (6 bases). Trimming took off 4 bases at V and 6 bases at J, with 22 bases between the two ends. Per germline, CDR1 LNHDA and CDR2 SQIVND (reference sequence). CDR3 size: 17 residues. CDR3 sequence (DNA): TGTGCCAGTAGTAACATCCGGAGCAGGGGCGAGGGTCAGCCCCAGCATTTT. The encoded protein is CASSNIRSRGEGQPQHF.

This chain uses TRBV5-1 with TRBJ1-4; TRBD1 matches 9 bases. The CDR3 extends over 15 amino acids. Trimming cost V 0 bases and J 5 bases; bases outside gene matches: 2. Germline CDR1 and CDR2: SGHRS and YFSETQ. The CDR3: CASSLAGTGNEKLFF. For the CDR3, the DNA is TGCGCCAGCAGCTTGGCCGGGACAGGGAATGAAAAACTGTTTTTT.

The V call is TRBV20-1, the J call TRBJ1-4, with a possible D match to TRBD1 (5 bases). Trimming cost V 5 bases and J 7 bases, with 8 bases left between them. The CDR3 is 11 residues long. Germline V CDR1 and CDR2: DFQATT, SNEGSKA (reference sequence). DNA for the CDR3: TGCAGTGCTCCCGACAGTGAAAAACTGTTTTTT. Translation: CSAPDSEKLFF.

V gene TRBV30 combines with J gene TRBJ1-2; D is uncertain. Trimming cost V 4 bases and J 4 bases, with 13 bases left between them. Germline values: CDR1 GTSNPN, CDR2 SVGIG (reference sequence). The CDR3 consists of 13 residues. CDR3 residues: CAWNHREGYGYTF. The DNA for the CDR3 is TGTGCCTGGAATCACAGAGAGGGCTATGGCTACACCTTC.

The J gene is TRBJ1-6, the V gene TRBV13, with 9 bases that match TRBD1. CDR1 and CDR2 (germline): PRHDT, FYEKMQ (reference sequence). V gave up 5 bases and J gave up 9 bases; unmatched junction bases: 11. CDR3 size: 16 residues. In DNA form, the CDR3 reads TGTGCCAGCAGCCTCACGGCGGGACAGGGTGGTTCACCCCTCCACTTT. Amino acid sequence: CASSLTAGQGGSPLHF.

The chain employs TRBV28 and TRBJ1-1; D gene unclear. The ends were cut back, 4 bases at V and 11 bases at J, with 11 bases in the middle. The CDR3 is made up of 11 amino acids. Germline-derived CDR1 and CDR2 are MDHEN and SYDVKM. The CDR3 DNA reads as TGTGCCAGCAGTTATTTTTTGGCCGCTTTCTTT. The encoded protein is CASSYFLAAFF.

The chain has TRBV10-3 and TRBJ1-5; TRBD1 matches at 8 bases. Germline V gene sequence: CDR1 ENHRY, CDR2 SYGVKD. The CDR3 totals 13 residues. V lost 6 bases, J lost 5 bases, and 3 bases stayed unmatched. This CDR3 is CAIRADRDQPQHF. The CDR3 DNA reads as TGTGCCATCAGAGCGGACAGGGATCAGCCCCAGCATTTT.

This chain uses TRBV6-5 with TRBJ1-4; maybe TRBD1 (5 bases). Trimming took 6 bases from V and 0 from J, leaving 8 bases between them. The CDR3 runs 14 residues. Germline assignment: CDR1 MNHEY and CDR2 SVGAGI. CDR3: CASRVGATNEKLFF. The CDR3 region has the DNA TGTGCCAGCAGGGTAGGGGCAACTAATGAAAAACTGTTTTTT.

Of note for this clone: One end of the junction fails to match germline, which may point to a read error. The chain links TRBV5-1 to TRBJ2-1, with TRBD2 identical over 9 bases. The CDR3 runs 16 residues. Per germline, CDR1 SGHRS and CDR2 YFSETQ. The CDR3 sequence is CASGFPGLASYNEQFF. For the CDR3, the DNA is TGCGCCAGCGGCTTCCCGGGACTAGCCTCCTACAATGAGCAGTTCTTC.

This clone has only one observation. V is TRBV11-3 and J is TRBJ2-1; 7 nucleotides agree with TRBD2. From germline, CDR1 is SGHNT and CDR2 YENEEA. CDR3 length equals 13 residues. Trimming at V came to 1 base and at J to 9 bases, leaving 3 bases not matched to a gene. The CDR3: CASSLGGRGEQFF. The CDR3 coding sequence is TGTGCCAGCAGCTTAGGCGGGAGAGGTGAGCAGTTCTTC.

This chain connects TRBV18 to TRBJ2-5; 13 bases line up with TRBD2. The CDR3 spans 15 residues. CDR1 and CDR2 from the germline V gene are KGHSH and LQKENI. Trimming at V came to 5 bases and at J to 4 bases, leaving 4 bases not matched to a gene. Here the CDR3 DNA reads TGTGCCAGCTCAAACGGACTAGCGGGAGCAGAGACCCAGTACTTC. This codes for CASSNGLAGAETQYF.

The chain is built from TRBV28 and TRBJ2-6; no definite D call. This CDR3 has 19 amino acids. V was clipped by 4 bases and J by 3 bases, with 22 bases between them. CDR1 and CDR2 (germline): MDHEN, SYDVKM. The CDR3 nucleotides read TGTGCCAGCAGTTCTTTCGACGGCCCTGGGCTCTTTGGGGCCAACGTCCTGACTTTC. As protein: CASSSFDGPGLFGANVLTF.

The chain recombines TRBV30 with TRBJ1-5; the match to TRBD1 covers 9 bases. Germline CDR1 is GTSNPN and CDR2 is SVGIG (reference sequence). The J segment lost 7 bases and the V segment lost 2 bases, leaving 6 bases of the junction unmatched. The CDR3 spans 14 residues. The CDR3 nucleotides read TGTGCCTGGAGTCCCGGGACAGGGAGCCAGCCCCAGCATTTT. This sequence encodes CAWSPGTGSQPQHF.

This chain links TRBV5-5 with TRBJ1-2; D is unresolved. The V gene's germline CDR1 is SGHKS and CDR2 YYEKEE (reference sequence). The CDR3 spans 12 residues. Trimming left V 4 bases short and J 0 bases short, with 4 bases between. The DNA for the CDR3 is TGTGCCAGCAGCACAGCTAACTATGGCTACACCTTC. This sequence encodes CASSTANYGYTF.